These 28 T cell receptor beta chains were all obtained from the same sample, sequenced in a study of lymphopenia after photon versus proton radiotherapy. Method: immunoSEQ multiplex PCR; TCRdb's copy keeps in-frame clones and lacks some. The sample contains about 68,000 clones, just over 90% of which appear only once. This material consisted of peripheral blood, taken from a patient treated with photon-based radiotherapy. The receptors come from a woman between 65 and 79 years old with pancreatic cancer.

This clone was seen just once. The chain carries TRBV18 and TRBJ2-1; 12 positions match TRBD1. The CDR3 spans 16 residues. Germline V lookup: CDR1 KGHSH, CDR2 LQKENI. V lost 3 bases and J lost 9; bases outside the gene matches: 9. Here the CDR3 DNA reads TGTGCCAGCTCACCCACCTCGGGACAGGGGGCTAGTGAGCAGTTCTTC. Translating it yields CASSPTSGQGASEQFF.

The rearrangement joins TRBV2 to TRBJ1-1; D not resolved. The germline V gene has CDR1 SNHLY and CDR2 FYNNEI. This CDR3 contains 14 residues. The germline V and J ends were trimmed by 6 bases and 1 base, with 12 bases remaining between them. CDR3 amino acids: CASSASGRNTEAFF. The CDR3 nucleotides are TGTGCCAGCAGCGCCTCAGGTAGGAACACTGAAGCTTTCTTT.

The chain joins TRBV9 to TRBJ2-2, with unresolved D. V lost 0 bases to trimming and J lost 1 base, with 4 bases between them. Germline V gives CDR1 SGDLS, CDR2 YYNGEE. The CDR3 totals 14 residues. The CDR3 loop reads CASSVVWNTGELFF. The CDR3 coding sequence is TGTGCCAGCAGCGTAGTTTGGAACACCGGGGAGCTGTTTTTT.

The chain employs TRBV9 and TRBJ2-7, with 7 bases that match TRBD2. V shed 0 bases and J 5 bases; nucleotides not matched to a gene: 11. The germline gives CDR1 SGDLS, CDR2 YYNGEE. The CDR3 length is 16 residues. DNA for the CDR3: TGTGCCAGCAGCGTAGACCCAGGCGGGAGTGGGAACGAGCAGTACTTC. Its translation is CASSVDPGGSGNEQYF.

In its sample, this clone was seen once. V usage is TRBV29-1 and J usage is TRBJ1-5, with 10 bases fitting TRBD1. The V segment lost 6 bases and the J segment 5 bases; nucleotides outside the gene matches: 4. The germline V gene has CDR1 SQVTM and CDR2 ANQGSEA. The CDR3 is 13 amino acids. The CDR3 protein is CSVVDRGDQPQHF. CDR3 bases: TGCAGCGTCGTGGACAGGGGGGATCAGCCCCAGCATTTT.

This rearrangement joins TRBV7-3 to TRBJ2-2; weak D call: TRBD1 (5 bases). Germline V CDR1 and CDR2: SGHTA, FQGTGA. The CDR3 is 15 amino acids. Trimming took 0 bases from V and 6 from J, leaving 11 bases between them. In DNA form, the CDR3 reads TGTGCCAGCAGCTTAACTTTAGGGGCCCCCGGGGAGCTGTTTTTT. Translated, it gives CASSLTLGAPGELFF.

This CDR3 is CASSGQTGGAGLANYGYTF. In DNA form, the CDR3 reads TGTGCCAGCAGCGGGCAGACAGGGGGCGCGGGGTTAGCTAACTATGGCTACACCTTC. The chain employs TRBV7-2 and TRBJ1-2; 10 nucleotides match TRBD1. Per the germline V gene, CDR1 is SGHTA and CDR2 is FQGNSA. This CDR3 region has 19 residues. Trimming cost V 5 bases and J 0 bases; bases outside gene matches: 15.

This rearrangement joins TRBV7-9 to TRBJ1-4; 8 bases align to TRBD1. Germline V lookup: CDR1 SEHNR, CDR2 FQNEAQ (reference sequence). The CDR3 runs 15 residues. The V segment lost 3 bases and the J segment 8 bases; nucleotides outside the gene matches: 8. CDR3 sequence: CASSFDRGVGEKLFF. DNA for the CDR3: TGTGCCAGCAGCTTTGACAGGGGTGTCGGGGAAAAACTGTTTTTT.

This chain connects TRBV4-1 to TRBJ2-7; TRBD2 agrees at 12 bases. J gave up 0 bases and V 5 bases, and 5 bases lay outside the gene matches. The germline gives CDR1 MGHRA, CDR2 YSYEKL. This CDR3 is 16 amino acids long. The chain's CDR3 is CASSFGLAGISYEQYF. The CDR3 nucleotides read TGCGCCAGCAGCTTCGGACTAGCGGGAATCTCCTACGAGCAGTACTTC.

The chain couples TRBV14 to TRBJ1-3; D is uncertain. Between the trimmed V and J ends, which lost 5 bases and 0 bases, there was a span of 8 bases. The CDR3 length is 14 residues. Germline-derived CDR1 and CDR2 are SGHDN and FVKESK. CDR3 DNA: TGTGCCAGCAGCATGGGAAGCTCTGGAAACACCATATATTTT. Translated: CASSMGSSGNTIYF.

In this sample, this clone turned up a few times. The chain joins TRBV28 to TRBJ1-2, with D perhaps matching TRBD1 (5 bases). There are 12 residues in the CDR3. The V and J ends lost 7 bases and 4 bases respectively, with 10 bases between them. Germline-derived CDR1 and CDR2 are MDHEN and SYDVKM. CDR3 sequence: CASNPGPYGYTF. As DNA, the CDR3 is TGTGCCAGCAACCCGGGACCCTATGGCTACACCTTC.

The rearrangement uses TRBV7-6 and TRBJ2-3; D gene ambiguous. The V gene lost 5 bases and the J gene lost 2 bases, with 5 bases spanning the gap. This CDR3 comprises 12 residues. Germline CDR1 is SGHVS and CDR2 is FNYEAQ. DNA for the CDR3: TGTGCCAGCAGCCACCCCACAGATACGCAGTATTTT. Translating it yields CASSHPTDTQYF.

This rearrangement joins TRBV6-1 to TRBJ2-1; 12 nucleotides agree with TRBD2. Germline loops: CDR1 MNHNS, CDR2 SASEGT. This CDR3 has 15 amino acids. The J segment lost 4 bases and the V segment lost 5 bases, leaving 3 bases of the junction unmatched. DNA for the CDR3: TGTGCCAGCAGTAAAGGACTAGCGGGATACAATGAGCAGTTCTTC. The encoded protein is CASSKGLAGYNEQFF.

CDR3 residues: CASSYSWPNEQFF. CDR3 coding DNA: TGTGCCAGCAGTTACTCGTGGCCCAATGAGCAGTTCTTC. This chain connects TRBV6-5 to TRBJ2-1; D is unclear. Germline V CDR1 and CDR2: MNHEY, SVGAGI. This CDR3 is built from 13 residues. The germline V and J ends were trimmed by 0 bases and 6 bases, with 6 bases remaining between them.

This clone occurred once. The chain has TRBV28 and TRBJ1-4; D unclear. This CDR3 spans 14 amino acids. Per the germline V gene, CDR1 is MDHEN and CDR2 is SYDVKM. Trimming removed 5 bases at V and 4 bases at J, with 11 bases between. Here the CDR3 DNA reads TGTGCCAGCAGTCCGACGGACTATAATGAAAAACTGTTTTTT. Translated, it gives CASSPTDYNEKLFF.

The chain employs TRBV6-4 and TRBJ2-7; 8 nucleotides match TRBD1. V dropped 8 bases and J dropped 0; count of bases not matched to a gene: 18. The CDR3 runs 18 residues. Germline V gene sequence: CDR1 MRHNA, CDR2 SNTAGT. This chain's CDR3 is CASSVHRGAIMSSYEQYF. CDR3 DNA: TGTGCCAGCTCCGTCCACAGGGGGGCGATTATGAGCTCCTACGAGCAGTACTTC.

The genes are TRBV27 and TRBJ2-1; no firm D call. Per the germline V gene, CDR1 is MNHEY and CDR2 is SMNVEV (reference sequence). Trimming removed 4 bases at V and 4 bases at J, with 5 bases between. This CDR3 region has 12 residues. DNA for the CDR3: TGTGCCAGCAGTTCAATGTACAATGAGCAGTTCTTC. Amino acids: CASSSMYNEQFF.

This rearrangement joins TRBV18 to TRBJ2-7; 7 bases line up with TRBD2. CDR3 length equals 16 residues. The germline V gene encodes CDR1 KGHSH and CDR2 LQKENI. With 3 bases clipped from V and 5 bases from J, the junction kept 13 bases outside the gene matches. The CDR3 DNA reads TGTGCCAGCTCACCTCGTTTTTTGGGAGGGAACCACGAGCAGTACTTC. Translated, it gives CASSPRFLGGNHEQYF.

The chain recombines TRBV5-4 with TRBJ2-4; weak D call: TRBD2 (6 bases). The CDR3 has 17 residues. Germline CDR1 and CDR2: SGHNT and YYREEE (reference sequence). Trimming stripped 4 bases from V and 1 base from J, with 18 bases between. Written as DNA, the CDR3 is TGTGCCAGCAGCCACGCGGAGGGAGGAAAGGCCAAAAACATTCAGTACTTC. Protein: CASSHAEGGKAKNIQYF.

The chain carries TRBV6-5 and TRBJ1-1; D uncertain. CDR3 length equals 14 residues. CDR1 and CDR2 from the germline V gene are MNHEY and SVGAGI. The ends were cut back, 6 bases at V and 1 base at J, with 12 bases in the middle. The CDR3 loop is CASRESIQNTEAFF. The CDR3 bases are TGTGCCAGCAGAGAAAGCATACAGAACACTGAAGCTTTCTTT.

The chain couples TRBV6-5 to TRBJ2-7; D not certain. Germline CDR1 reads MNHEY; CDR2 reads SVGAGI. The ends were cut back, 0 bases at V and 6 bases at J, with 15 bases in the middle. The CDR3 covers 15 residues. CDR3 coding DNA: TGTGCCAGCAGTTACTCTTGGGGAACAACCTTCGAGCAGTACTTC. Translation gives CASSYSWGTTFEQYF.

This clone appeared once. This chain connects TRBV19 to TRBJ1-1; D not resolved. The germline CDR1 and CDR2 sequences are LNHDA and SQIVND (reference sequence). V lost 3 bases, J lost 5 bases, and 10 bases lay in between. The CDR3 consists of 13 residues. This CDR3 reads CASSMVGGTEAFF. CDR3 in DNA: TGTGCCAGTAGTATGGTGGGAGGGACTGAAGCTTTCTTT.

V and J are TRBV9 and TRBJ1-2; no definite D call. The CDR3 loop spans 13 amino acids. Trimming cost V 0 bases and J 3 bases, with 6 bases left between them. Germline V gives CDR1 SGDLS, CDR2 YYNGEE. The CDR3 nucleotides are TGTGCCAGCAGCGTAGAAAGCGACTATGGCTACACCTTC. This sequence encodes CASSVESDYGYTF.

This chain joins TRBV20-1 and TRBJ2-3; D unclear. Germline V CDR1 and CDR2: DFQATT, SNEGSKA (reference sequence). The CDR3 contains 11 residues. The germline V and J ends were trimmed by 5 bases and 6 bases, with 9 bases remaining between them. The CDR3 sequence: CSAHRSDTQYF. The CDR3, as DNA: TGCAGTGCTCATCGTTCGGATACGCAGTATTTT.

The V gene is TRBV5-1, the J gene TRBJ2-6, with 7 bases identical to TRBD2. The length of the CDR3 is 16 residues. With 5 bases clipped from V and 1 base from J, the junction kept 6 bases outside the gene matches. Germline CDR1 SGHRS, CDR2 YFSETQ. For the CDR3, the DNA is TGCGCCAGCAGTCCGGGGGGAAATTCTGGGGCCAACGTCCTGACTTTC. It translates to CASSPGGNSGANVLTF.

The rearrangement joins TRBV6-1 to TRBJ1-4; 10 bases map to TRBD1. The V segment lost 5 bases and the J segment 6 bases; nucleotides outside the gene matches: 6. The CDR3 is 15 amino acids. Germline V gene data show CDR1 as MNHNS and CDR2 as SASEGT. The CDR3 DNA follows: TGTGCCAGCAGTACCCGACAGGGGGCGGATGAAAAACTGTTTTTT. It is translated as CASSTRQGADEKLFF.

A remark on this clone: The sample contains more than one DNA sequence encoding this CDR3. The chain links TRBV7-2 to TRBJ1-3; unclear D gene. The V and J ends lost 1 base and 4 bases respectively, with 5 bases between them. Germline-derived CDR1 and CDR2 are SGHTA and FQGNSA. The CDR3 covers 13 residues. The CDR3 sequence is CASSLDLGNTIYF. Here the CDR3 DNA reads TGTGCCAGCAGCTTAGATTTGGGAAACACCATATATTTT. Full variable domain (outside the CDR3, taken from reference TRBV7-2 and TRBJ1-3): GAGVSQSPSNKVTEKGKDVELRCDPISGHTALYWYRQSLGQGLEFLIYFQGNSAPDKSGLPSDRFSAERTGGSVSTLTIQRTQQEDSAVYLCASSLDLGNTIYFGEGSWLTVV.

The chain combines TRBV29-1 with TRBJ2-5; no clear D. The CDR3 extends over 12 amino acids. Germline V gene lookup returns CDR1 SQVTM and CDR2 ANQGSEA. The V end lost 7 bases, the J end lost 2 bases, and 11 bases lay between the germline ends. CDR3 sequence reads: CSARSRQETQYF. CDR3 DNA: TGCAGCGCCCGATCCCGGCAAGAGACCCAGTACTTC. The complete variable domain, with remaining parts taken from reference TRBV29-1 and TRBJ2-5, reads SAVISQKPSRDICQRGTSLTIQCQVDSQVTMMFWYRQQPGQSLTLIATANQGSEATYESGFVIDKFPISRPNLTFSTLTVSNMSPEDSSIYLCSARSRQETQYFGPGTRLLVL.